This TCR beta chain was recovered during a study of radiotherapy plus CTLA-4 blockade in lung cancer. The overall study: Of all patients, around 19% responded objectively and approximately 31% showed disease control.

This clone was detected only once. What it binds is unknown. The study gave focal radiation plus ipilimumab CTLA-4 blockade to patients with chemo-refractory metastatic non-small-cell lung cancer. Study conclusions and caveats: Interferon-beta and early blood T cell clone dynamics reportedly predicted response best. The study found tumor-derived TCR clones expanded in blood after radiotherapy plus ipilimumab.

The assay was immunoSEQ multiplex PCR, and TCRdb's table has in-frame clones only and misses some. Of more than 40,000 clones listed, roughly 90% are singletons. The receptor comes from a human donor with non-small cell lung cancer whose response to radiotherapy plus ipilimumab could not be evaluated. Specimen: peripheral blood, collected from a patient treated with radiotherapy plus ipilimumab.

The CDR3 nucleotides are TGTGCCAGCAGCGCACAGGGGTATGGACTAAACACAGATACGCAGTATTTT. It encodes CASSAQGYGLNTDTQYF. This chain links TRBV9 with TRBJ2-3; the D gene is possibly TRBD1 (7 bases). Germline V gene data show CDR1 as SGDLS and CDR2 as YYNGEE. Trimming shortened V by 3 bases and J by 2 bases, and 19 bases separated the two germline ends. This CDR3 comprises 17 residues.